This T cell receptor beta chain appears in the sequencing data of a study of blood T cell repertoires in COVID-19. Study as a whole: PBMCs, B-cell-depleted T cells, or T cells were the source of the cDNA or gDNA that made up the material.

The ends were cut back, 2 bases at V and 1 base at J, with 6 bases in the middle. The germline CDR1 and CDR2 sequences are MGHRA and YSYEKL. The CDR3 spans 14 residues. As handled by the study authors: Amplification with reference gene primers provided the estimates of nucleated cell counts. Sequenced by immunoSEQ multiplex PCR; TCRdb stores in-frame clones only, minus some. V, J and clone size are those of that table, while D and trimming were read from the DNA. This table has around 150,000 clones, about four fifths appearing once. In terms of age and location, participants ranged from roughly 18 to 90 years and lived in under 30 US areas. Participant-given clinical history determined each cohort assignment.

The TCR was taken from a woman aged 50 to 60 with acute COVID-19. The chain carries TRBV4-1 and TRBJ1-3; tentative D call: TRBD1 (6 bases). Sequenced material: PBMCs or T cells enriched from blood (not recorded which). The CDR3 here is CASSQTGSGNTIYF. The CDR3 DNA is TGCGCCAGCAGCCAAACAGGGTCTGGAAACACCATATATTTT.